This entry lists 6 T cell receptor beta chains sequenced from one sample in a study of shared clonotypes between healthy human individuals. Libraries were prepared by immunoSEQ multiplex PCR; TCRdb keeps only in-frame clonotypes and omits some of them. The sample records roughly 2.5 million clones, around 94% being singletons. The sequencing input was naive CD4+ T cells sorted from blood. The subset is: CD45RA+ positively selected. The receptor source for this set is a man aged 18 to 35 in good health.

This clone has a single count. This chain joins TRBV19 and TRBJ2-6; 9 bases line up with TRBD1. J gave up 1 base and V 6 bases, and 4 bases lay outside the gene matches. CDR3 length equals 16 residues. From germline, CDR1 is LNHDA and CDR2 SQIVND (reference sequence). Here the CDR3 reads CASRDRGGSGANVLTF. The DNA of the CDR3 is TGTGCCAGTAGGGACAGGGGTGGTTCTGGGGCCAACGTCCTGACTTTC.

The CDR3 loop reads CAISEQGARNSPLHF. The CDR3 nucleotides read TGTGCCATCAGTGAACAGGGGGCGCGTAATTCACCCCTCCACTTT. V usage is TRBV10-3 and J usage is TRBJ1-6; 9 bases match TRBD1. Per the germline V gene, CDR1 is ENHRY and CDR2 is SYGVKD. V was clipped by 3 bases and J by 6 bases; unmatched bases: 3. CDR3 length equals 15 residues.

In DNA form, the CDR3 reads TGCGCCAGCAGTGATGGGGGAGCGGGCACAGATACGCAGTATTTT. It specifies CASSDGGAGTDTQYF. V gene TRBV10-2 combines with J gene TRBJ2-3; D may match TRBD1 or TRBD2 (5 bases each). This CDR3 spans 15 amino acids. The V end lost 3 bases, the J end lost 1 base, and 11 bases lay between the germline ends. The germline V gene has CDR1 WSHSY and CDR2 SAAADI.

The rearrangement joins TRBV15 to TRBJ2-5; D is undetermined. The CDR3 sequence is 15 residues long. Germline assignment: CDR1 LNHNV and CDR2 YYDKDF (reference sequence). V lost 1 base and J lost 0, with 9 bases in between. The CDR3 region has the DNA TGTGCCACCAGCAGAGGAACAGCCGACCAAGAGACCCAGTACTTC. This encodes CATSRGTADQETQYF.

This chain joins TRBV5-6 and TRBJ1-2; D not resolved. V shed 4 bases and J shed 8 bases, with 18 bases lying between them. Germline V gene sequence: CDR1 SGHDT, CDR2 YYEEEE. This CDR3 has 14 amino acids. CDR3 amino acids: CASSPVSKGEGYTF. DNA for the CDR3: TGTGCCAGCAGCCCCGTGAGTAAGGGCGAGGGCTACACCTTC.

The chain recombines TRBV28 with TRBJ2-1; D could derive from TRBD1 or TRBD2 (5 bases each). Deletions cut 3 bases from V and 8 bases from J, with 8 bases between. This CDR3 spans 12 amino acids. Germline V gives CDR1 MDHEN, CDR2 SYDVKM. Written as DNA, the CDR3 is TGTGCCAGCAGTTTTAGAGGGGATGAGCAGTTCTTC. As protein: CASSFRGDEQFF.